The present T cell receptor (beta chain) was sequenced within a study of monozygotic twins with cystic fibrosis. Study-wide background: Libraries were built from roughly 3 micrograms of fragmented DNA using about 16 PCR cycles. General observations from the study: Median Simpson clonality of 0.0095 suggested naive T cells predominated. J usage was most co-twin-similar in 8 of 16 pairs, V in 13.

TCRdb keeps only in-frame clones here, not all; method: immunoSEQ multiplex PCR. The table shows under 40,000 clones, with approximately 97% occurring only once. About this clone itself: As yet, its antigen is unknown.

Trimming cost V 6 bases and J 4 bases; bases outside gene matches: 9. The CDR3 runs to 18 residues. CDR1 is MGHDK and CDR2 is SYGVNS in the germline V gene. The V call is TRBV25-1, the J call TRBJ2-2, with 15 bases matching TRBD2. Sequencing used blood. This TCR came from a girl aged 2-10 years with cystic fibrosis. The CDR3 here is CASSLGTSGRTSTGELFF. In DNA form, the CDR3 reads TGTGCCAGCAGCCTCGGGACTAGCGGGAGGACCTCCACCGGGGAGCTGTTTTTT.